Below are 14 T cell receptor beta chains sequenced from a single sample in a study of vaccination effects on CD4 cells after COVID-19. Method: immunoSEQ multiplex PCR; TCRdb's copy keeps in-frame clones and lacks some. The data contain tens of thousands of clones, about four fifths of them singletons. Their recognized antigens are unknown. Before any sequencing was done, the ViraFEST assay used viral peptide pools to expand antigen-specific CD4+ T cells. Scientists isolated CD4+ T cells after a roughly ten-day culture period ended. As their vaccination, participants received two doses of either BNT162b2 or mRNA-1273. This sample comprised CD4+ T cells from PBMCs cultured with HCoV-NL63 spike peptides, obtained after COVID-19 vaccination. The receptors here all came from a human donor who received a COVID-19 vaccine. Some clones in this sample may be carry-over from other donors' samples.

CDR3 sequence: CASSREGAYEQYV. CDR3 coding DNA: TGTGCCAGCAGTAGGGAGGGTGCCTACGAGCAGTACGTC. V gene TRBV6-2 or TRBV6-3 combines with J gene TRBJ2-7, with 7 bases lining up with TRBD2. Germline trimming cut 5 bases from V and 2 bases from J; bases unmatched to any gene: 3. CDR3 length: 13 amino acids. The V gene's germline CDR1 is MNHEY and CDR2 SVGEGT.

This clone was seen a handful of times. The CDR3 sequence: CATSDSRLAGGFYQFF. Written as DNA, the CDR3 is TGTGCCACCAGTGATTCGAGGCTAGCGGGGGGGTTCTATCAGTTCTTC. This sequence joins TRBV24-1 and TRBJ2-1, with 12 positions matching TRBD2. V gave up 2 bases and J gave up 13 bases; unmatched junction bases: 11. This CDR3 contains 16 residues. Germline V gene data show CDR1 as KGHDR and CDR2 as SFDVKD.

The chain recombines TRBV5-1 with TRBJ1-4, with a tentative D call TRBD1 (6 bases). This CDR3 is built from 15 residues. Germline loops: CDR1 SGHRS, CDR2 YFSETQ. The V end was cut by 4 bases, the J end by 5 bases, with 15 bases between. The CDR3 DNA sequence: TGCGCCAGCAGCAAAGACAGGCAGGGGAATGAAAAACTGTTTTTT. This gives the protein CASSKDRQGNEKLFF.

V and J are TRBV4-1 and TRBJ2-7; a weak D match, TRBD1 (5 bases). This CDR3 contains 14 residues. Germline V gene data show CDR1 as MGHRA and CDR2 as YSYEKL. Trimming pared 3 bases from V and 2 bases from J, leaving 11 bases between. The CDR3: CASSQGDSPYEQYV. CDR3 sequence (DNA): TGCGCCAGCAGCCAGGGTGACAGTCCCTACGAGCAGTACGTC.

About this clone itself: Other nucleotide sequences in the sample specify the same CDR3. The rearrangement joins TRBV18 to TRBJ2-3; D call uncertain. Trimming took 0 bases from V and 3 from J, leaving 4 bases between them. The CDR3 spans 13 residues. From germline, CDR1 is KGHSH and CDR2 LQKENI. The CDR3: CASSPPVTDTQYF. Written as DNA, the CDR3 is TGTGCCAGCTCACCACCTGTGACAGATACGCAGTATTTT.

The V call is TRBV5-3, the J call TRBJ1-2; 9 bases fit TRBD1. TRBV5-3 is an ORF; its function is uncertain. V lost 4 bases to trimming and J lost 1 base; unmatched junction nucleotides: 5. This CDR3 region has 15 residues. CDR3 in amino acids: CARSPGQGFNYGYTF. In nucleotides, the CDR3 is TGTGCCAGAAGCCCCGGACAGGGGTTTAACTATGGCTACACCTTC.

This chain links TRBV4-3 with TRBJ2-6; no definite D call. V was pared by 4 bases and J by 2 bases, with 9 bases between. The CDR3 has 15 amino acids. From germline, CDR1 is LGHNA and CDR2 YSLEER. CDR3 loop: CASSPQIAGANVLTF. As DNA, the CDR3 is TGCGCCAGCAGCCCTCAGATCGCTGGGGCCAACGTCCTGACTTTC.

This sequence joins TRBV4-2 and TRBJ2-3; 8 nucleotides agree with TRBD2. Germline loops: CDR1 LGHNA, CDR2 YNFKEQ. The CDR3 totals 16 residues. Unmatched junction bases numbered 9, after V lost 5 bases and J lost 2 bases. As DNA, the CDR3 is TGTGCCAGCAGCATCCCGGGGGGGATCGCCACAGATACGCAGTATTTT. Protein: CASSIPGGIATDTQYF.

The chain joins TRBV5-1 to TRBJ2-3; no firm D call. V dropped 3 bases and J dropped 0 bases, with 8 bases sitting between them. Germline CDR1 reads SGHRS; CDR2 reads YFSETQ. The CDR3 runs 14 residues. The DNA for the CDR3 is TGCGCCAGCAGCTCCGGACCGAGCACAGATACGCAGTATTTT. Protein: CASSSGPSTDTQYF.

This clone was recorded only once. The chain joins TRBV19 to TRBJ2-1, with TRBD2 matching 9 bases. CDR1 is LNHDA, CDR2 SQIVND, per germline (reference sequence). V lost 7 bases and J lost 7; bases outside the gene matches: 14. CDR3 length: 16 amino acids. In DNA, the CDR3 is TGTGCCAGTACAACAACCTGGCGGGGGGGCTTGAATGAGCAGTTCTTC. Amino acid sequence: CASTTTWRGGLNEQFF. Supplemented by reference TRBV19 and TRBJ2-1, the full variable domain reads DGGITQSPKYLFRKEGQNVTLSCEQNLNHDAMYWYRQDPGQGLRLIYYSQIVNDFQKGDIAEGYSVSREKKESFPLTVTSAQKNPTAFYLCASTTTWRGGLNEQFFGPGTRLTVL.

This clone appeared once. This chain links TRBV4-1 with TRBJ1-2; the D is unclear. From germline, CDR1 is MGHRA and CDR2 YSYEKL. The ends were cut back, 2 bases at V and 4 bases at J, with 11 bases in the middle. The CDR3 totals 14 residues. The CDR3: CASSQTETIYGYTF. The CDR3 nucleotides read TGCGCCAGCAGCCAAACCGAGACAATCTATGGCTACACCTTC.

The J gene is TRBJ2-2, the V gene TRBV12-3 or TRBV12-4; D gene ambiguous. This CDR3 has 13 residues. Trimming took off 4 bases at V and 4 bases at J, with 7 bases between the two ends. CDR3 loop: CASSSAATGELFF. The CDR3 DNA reads TGTGCCAGCAGTTCGGCAGCCACCGGGGAGCTGTTTTTT.

The chain has TRBV5-8 and TRBJ2-1, with D maybe TRBD1 (5 bases). The ends were cut back, 6 bases at V and 9 bases at J, with 28 bases in the middle. Per the germline V gene, CDR1 is SGHTS and CDR2 is YDEGEE. This CDR3 comprises 17 residues. CDR3 amino acids: CASIFGMRIPRTSEQFF. Written as DNA, the CDR3 is TGTGCCAGCATATTTGGTATGCGCATCCCGCGGACAAGTGAGCAGTTCTTC.

The V gene is TRBV10-3, the J gene TRBJ1-4, with no clear D. CDR1 is ENHRY and CDR2 is SYGVKD in the germline V gene. The V and J ends lost 0 bases and 8 bases respectively, with 4 bases between them. CDR3 length equals 12 residues. The CDR3 DNA sequence: TGTGCCATCAGTGAGTCGGGGGAAAAACTGTTTTTT. This gives the protein CAISESGEKLFF.